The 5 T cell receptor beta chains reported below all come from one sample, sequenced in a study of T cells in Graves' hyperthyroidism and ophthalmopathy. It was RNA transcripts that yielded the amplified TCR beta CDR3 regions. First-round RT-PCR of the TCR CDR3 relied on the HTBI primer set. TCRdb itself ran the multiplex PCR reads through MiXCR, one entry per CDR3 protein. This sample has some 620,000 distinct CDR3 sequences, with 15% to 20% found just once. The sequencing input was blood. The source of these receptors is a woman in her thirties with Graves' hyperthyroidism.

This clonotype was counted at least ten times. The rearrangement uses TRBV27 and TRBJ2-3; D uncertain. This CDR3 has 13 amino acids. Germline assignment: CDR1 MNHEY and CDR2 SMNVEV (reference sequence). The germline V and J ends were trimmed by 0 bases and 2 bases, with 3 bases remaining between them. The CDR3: CASSLSHTDTQYF. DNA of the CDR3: TGTGCCAGCAGTTTATCCCACACAGATACGCAGTATTTT.

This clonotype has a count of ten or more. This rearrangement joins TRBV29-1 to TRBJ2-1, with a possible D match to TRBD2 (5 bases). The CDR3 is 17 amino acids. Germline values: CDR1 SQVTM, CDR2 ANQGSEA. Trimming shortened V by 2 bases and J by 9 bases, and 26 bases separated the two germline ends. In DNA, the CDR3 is TGCAGCGTTGAAATGAAGGTTCCAGACTATGTCGGTAGTGAGCAGTTCTTC. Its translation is CSVEMKVPDYVGSEQFF.

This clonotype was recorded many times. CDR3 DNA: TGTGCCAGCAGCCAAGACTTGAGGGGGAGGGCCGGGGAGCAGTTCTTC. Translated, it gives CASSQDLRGRAGEQFF. The V call is TRBV3-1, the J call TRBJ2-1; a possible D gene is TRBD2 (7 bases). The V gene's germline CDR1 is LGHDT and CDR2 YNNKEL (reference sequence). The CDR3 spans 16 residues. V dropped 0 bases and J dropped 10 bases, with 19 bases sitting between them.

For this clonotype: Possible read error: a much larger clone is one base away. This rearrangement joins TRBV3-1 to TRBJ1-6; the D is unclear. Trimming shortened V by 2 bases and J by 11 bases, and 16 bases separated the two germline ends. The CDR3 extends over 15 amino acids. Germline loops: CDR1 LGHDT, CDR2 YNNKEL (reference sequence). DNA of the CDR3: TGTGCCAGCAGCCAAAGCCCCGATATTGGGGCACCCCTCCACTTT. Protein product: CASSQSPDIGAPLHF.

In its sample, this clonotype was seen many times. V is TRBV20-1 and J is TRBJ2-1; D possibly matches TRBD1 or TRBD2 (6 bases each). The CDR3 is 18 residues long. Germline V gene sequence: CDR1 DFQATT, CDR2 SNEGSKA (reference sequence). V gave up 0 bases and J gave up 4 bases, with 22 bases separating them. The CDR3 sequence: CSARDLGRGGKGYNEQFF. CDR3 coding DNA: TGCAGTGCTAGAGATCTAGGCAGGGGCGGGAAGGGGTACAATGAGCAGTTCTTC.